This T cell receptor (beta chain) appears in the sequencing data of a study of blood T cell repertoires in COVID-19. V dropped 1 base and J dropped 0 bases, with 13 bases sitting between them. Germline CDR1 and CDR2: LGHDT and YNNKEL (reference sequence). The CDR3 runs 16 residues. The assay was immunoSEQ multiplex PCR, and TCRdb's table has in-frame clones only and misses some. In the table there are 310,000 or so clones, roughly nine tenths of which are singletons. This receptor was obtained from a woman in her twenties or thirties with COVID-19, enrolled during active disease. This chain uses TRBV3-1 (or the pseudogene TRBV3-2) with TRBJ2-7; D is uncertain. The sample comprised peripheral blood. For the CDR3, the DNA is TGTGCCAGCAGCCAAGCCAGATTCCCCATCTCCTACGAGCAGTACTTC. Amino acids: CASSQARFPISYEQYF.